This T cell receptor (beta chain) was obtained from a study of blood T cells in healthy people across ages. V was pared by 2 bases and J by 4 bases, with 17 bases between. The CDR3 spans 16 residues. Germline V lookup: CDR1 MGHRA, CDR2 YSYEKL. Then a second PCR, running about 6 to 12 cycles, was carried out with a sample-barcoded 5' primer and a J-beta primer mix. MiXCR was run by TCRdb on the 5' RACE reads, yielding one entry per CDR3 protein. Of roughly 680,000 distinct CDR3 sequences in the sample, under 25% were seen once. The gene calls are TRBV4-1 and TRBJ1-2; unclear D gene. The sequencing input was blood. This TCR was sampled from a man in his sixties or seventies in good health. The CDR3 here is CASSQMGGSLGYGYTF. In DNA, the CDR3 is TGCGCCAGCAGCCAAATGGGTGGGTCCCTCGGCTATGGCTACACCTTC.